The 30 T cell receptor beta chains below all came from one sample that was sequenced in a study of T cell repertoires in aging, cancer and after chemotherapy. TCR beta rearrangements were amplified from peripheral blood genomic DNA. Rearranged V-D-J TRB sequences were amplified with a mixed TRB-A/B primer pool. TCRdb reprocessed the multiplex PCR reads with MiXCR, giving one entry per CDR3 protein. The sample contains over 2,500 distinct CDR3 sequences, 40% to 55% of which appear only once. Sequencing was carried out using blood. These receptor sequences come from a human donor with a solid tumor.

This chain uses TRBV5-1 with TRBJ1-2; 12 bases map to TRBD1. The junction had 11 bases not matched to a gene; V was cut back by 4 bases and J by 7 bases. CDR1 and CDR2 (germline): SGHRS, YFSETQ. This CDR3 region has 16 residues. In DNA, the CDR3 is TGCGCCAGCAGCCTGGCCCCGGGACAGGGGGCGGGTGGCTACACCTTC. The encoded protein is CASSLAPGQGAGGYTF.

The CDR3 sequence is CASTPGQSNTGELFF. The CDR3 DNA reads as TGTGCCAGCACCCCGGGACAGTCGAACACCGGGGAGCTGTTTTTT. This chain links TRBV6-5 with TRBJ2-2; TRBD1 aligns across 7 bases. The CDR3 covers 15 residues. The trim removed 7 bases at V and 0 bases at J, leaving 5 bases unmatched. Germline loops: CDR1 MNHEY, CDR2 SVGAGI.

This clonotype ranks as large. The J gene is TRBJ2-7, the V gene TRBV29-1, with 7 bases aligning to TRBD1. With 1 base clipped from V and 4 bases from J, the junction kept 1 base outside the gene matches. This CDR3 contains 12 residues. CDR1 SQVTM and CDR2 ANQGSEA come from the germline V gene. The CDR3 DNA reads TGCAGCGTTGAAGGGGACAGTTACGAGCAGTACTTC. This sequence encodes CSVEGDSYEQYF.

This clonotype turned up a few times. This sequence joins TRBV29-1 and TRBJ2-1; 9 positions match TRBD2. V was clipped by 4 bases and J by 6 bases; unmatched bases: 4. CDR3 length: 13 amino acids. The germline V gene has CDR1 SQVTM and CDR2 ANQGSEA. Here the CDR3 reads CSVVLAGFNEQFF. The CDR3 DNA follows: TGCAGCGTTGTTCTAGCGGGGTTCAATGAGCAGTTCTTC.

CDR3 nucleotides: TGTGCCAGCAGCTTAGTCCCGGGACAGGGTAGCGAGCAGTACTTC. Residues: CASSLVPGQGSEQYF. This rearrangement joins TRBV7-2 to TRBJ2-7; 9 nucleotides match TRBD1. CDR1 and CDR2 from the germline V gene are SGHTA and FQGNSA. This CDR3 is built from 15 residues. The junction had 7 bases not matched to a gene; V was cut back by 1 base and J by 6 bases. The full variable domain, completed using reference TRBV7-2 and TRBJ2-7, is GAGVSQSPSNKVTEKGKDVELRCDPISGHTALYWYRQSLGQGLEFLIYFQGNSAPDKSGLPSDRFSAERTGGSVSTLTIQRTQQEDSAVYLCASSLVPGQGSEQYFGPGTRLTVT.

The V and J genes are TRBV7-9 and TRBJ1-6; D unresolved. This CDR3 spans 14 amino acids. Germline V CDR1 and CDR2: SEHNR, FQNEAQ (reference sequence). Trimming left V 5 bases short and J 8 bases short, with 13 bases between. The CDR3 reads CASSAAGADSPLHF. The CDR3 region has the DNA TGTGCCAGCAGCGCAGCGGGAGCGGATTCACCCCTCCACTTT.

This rearrangement joins TRBV6-5 to TRBJ2-7; D may be TRBD2 (5 bases). CDR1 is MNHEY, CDR2 SVGAGI, per germline. There are 12 residues in the CDR3. Trimming took 7 bases from V and 6 from J, leaving 13 bases between them. The CDR3 coding sequence is TGTGCCAGCATCTCGGGATTAGGCGAGCAGTACTTC. Its translation: CASISGLGEQYF.

This clonotype was recorded only once. The chain combines TRBV20-1 with TRBJ1-6, with a tentative D call TRBD1 (5 bases). Germline V CDR1 and CDR2: DFQATT, SNEGSKA (reference sequence). The CDR3 runs to 16 residues. Trimming took 7 bases from V and 10 from J, leaving 26 bases between them. The CDR3 DNA is TGCAGTGTGGGGACGAGGGATTTCTTAGGAGGATCACCCCTCCACTTT. Protein: CSVGTRDFLGGSPLHF.

The J gene is TRBJ2-5, the V gene TRBV6-1; D is unresolved. The CDR3 contains 13 residues. The V gene lost 6 bases and the J gene lost 0 bases, with 8 bases spanning the gap. Germline-derived CDR1 and CDR2 are MNHNS and SASEGT. CDR3 sequence (DNA): TGTGCCAGCAGGAACCCGGACCAAGAGACCCAGTACTTC. Amino acid sequence: CASRNPDQETQYF.

V is TRBV18 and J is TRBJ2-7, with 10 bases that match TRBD1. With 2 bases clipped from V and 5 bases from J, the junction kept 6 bases outside the gene matches. The CDR3 sequence is 15 residues long. Germline assignment: CDR1 KGHSH and CDR2 LQKENI. CDR3 sequence: CASSPFGQGVDEQYF. CDR3 bases: TGTGCCAGCTCACCATTTGGACAGGGGGTGGACGAGCAGTACTTC.

The genes are TRBV30 and TRBJ2-5, with D hard to call. The length of the CDR3 is 13 residues. Germline CDR1 reads GTSNPN; CDR2 reads SVGIG (reference sequence). Trimming took 2 bases from V and 7 from J, leaving 14 bases between them. The CDR3 DNA reads as TGTGCCTGGAGTCTAGGCGATACGGGGACCCAGTACTTC. Translated: CAWSLGDTGTQYF.

V usage is TRBV11-2 and J usage is TRBJ1-2; D not certain. Germline CDR1 reads SGHAT; CDR2 reads FQNNGV. The CDR3 extends over 15 amino acids. Trimming took 0 bases from V and 8 from J, leaving 16 bases between them. The CDR3 region is CASSLERRLLLGYTF. In DNA form, the CDR3 reads TGTGCCAGCAGCTTAGAACGGAGGCTATTATTGGGCTACACCTTC.

V is TRBV5-1 and J is TRBJ1-2; D might be TRBD1 (6 bases). V was cut by 0 bases and J by 0 bases, with 6 bases left in between. Germline CDR1 and CDR2: SGHRS and YFSETQ. The CDR3 is 14 amino acids. The chain's CDR3 is CASSLDRANYGYTF. The CDR3 coding sequence is TGCGCCAGCAGCTTGGACAGGGCTAACTATGGCTACACCTTC.

The chain uses TRBV7-2 and TRBJ2-3; a weak D match, TRBD1 (5 bases). Between the trimmed V and J ends, which lost 3 bases and 1 base, there was a span of 5 bases. The length of the CDR3 is 13 residues. Germline lookup yields CDR1 SGHTA and CDR2 FQGNSA. In DNA form, the CDR3 reads TGTGCCAGCAGCTTGACAGGCACAGATACGCAGTATTTT. Amino acids: CASSLTGTDTQYF.

This clonotype was seen just once. V and J are TRBV20-1 and TRBJ2-3; TRBD2 might be the D (6 bases). V lost 5 bases and J lost 1, with 16 bases in between. Per germline, CDR1 DFQATT and CDR2 SNEGSKA (reference sequence). CDR3 length equals 15 residues. DNA of the CDR3: TGCAGTGCTGTAGACGGGAGAGGGGGCACAGATACGCAGTATTTT. Translated: CSAVDGRGGTDTQYF.

The chain links TRBV12-3 or TRBV12-4 to TRBJ1-4; weak D call: TRBD1 (5 bases). V was trimmed by 3 bases and J by 4 bases, leaving 9 bases between them. This CDR3 contains 14 residues. The CDR3 DNA reads TGTGCCAGCAGTTTTGGGGGGATTAATGAAAAACTGTTTTTT. Translating it yields CASSFGGINEKLFF.

This chain joins TRBV5-4 and TRBJ2-1; 8 nucleotides align to TRBD2. V lost 0 bases, J lost 0 bases, and 2 bases stayed unmatched. The CDR3 length is 16 residues. Germline CDR1 reads SGHNT; CDR2 reads YYREEE (reference sequence). CDR3 sequence reads: CASSLELAASYNEQFF. The CDR3 DNA reads as TGTGCCAGCAGCTTGGAACTAGCGGCCTCCTACAATGAGCAGTTCTTC.

The chain links TRBV27 to TRBJ2-7; D is tentatively TRBD1 or TRBD2 (5 bases each). Trimming cost V 3 bases and J 2 bases, with 11 bases left between them. This CDR3 is built from 14 residues. The germline V gene encodes CDR1 MNHEY and CDR2 SMNVEV (reference sequence). CDR3 bases: TGTGCCAGCAGTTTGGGACCAGCGACCTACGAGCAGTACTTC. Its translation is CASSLGPATYEQYF.

The CDR3 DNA is TGTGCCAGCACCGGACAGGATAATCAGCCCCAGCATTTT. This sequence encodes CASTGQDNQPQHF. This chain uses TRBV7-2 with TRBJ1-5, with TRBD1 identical over 7 bases. The CDR3 contains 13 residues. Germline CDR1 reads SGHTA; CDR2 reads FQGNSA. Losses at the gene ends were 7 bases for V and 4 bases for J; bases not matched to a gene: 4.

This clonotype was detected only a few times. The gene calls are TRBV19 and TRBJ1-4; 7 bases line up with TRBD1. CDR3 length equals 14 residues. The ends lost 6 bases at V and 5 bases at J; junction bases unmatched: 6. Germline values: CDR1 LNHDA, CDR2 SQIVND (reference sequence). The CDR3 protein is CASRRTGVNEKLFF. Here the CDR3 DNA reads TGTGCCAGTAGGAGGACAGGCGTAAATGAAAAACTGTTTTTT.

This chain joins TRBV7-7 and TRBJ2-5; D is perhaps TRBD2 (6 bases). V was pared by 5 bases and J by 2 bases, with 12 bases between. The germline CDR1 and CDR2 sequences are SSHAT and FNYEAQ (reference sequence). The CDR3 is made up of 14 amino acids. CDR3 loop: CASSQGTVQETQYF. CDR3 nucleotide sequence: TGTGCCAGCAGCCAAGGGACTGTACAAGAGACCCAGTACTTC.

This chain connects TRBV30 to TRBJ1-2; D uncertain. The CDR3 consists of 11 residues. Per germline, CDR1 GTSNPN and CDR2 SVGIG (reference sequence). Trimming shortened V by 2 bases and J by 5 bases, and 6 bases separated the two germline ends. The CDR3 DNA reads as TGTGCCTGGAGTCCAATGTATGGCTACACCTTC. Its translation is CAWSPMYGYTF. The entire variable domain, with the rest obtained from reference TRBV30 and TRBJ1-2, is as follows: SQTIHQWPATLVQPVGSPLSLECTVEGTSNPNLYWYRQAAGRGLQLLFYSVGIGQISSEVPQNLSASRPQDRQFILSSKKLLLSDSGFYLCAWSPMYGYTFGSGTRLTVV.

The chain's CDR3 is CASSLVAGELFF. CDR3 in DNA: TGTGCCAGCAGCTTAGTCGCCGGGGAGCTGTTTTTT. V usage is TRBV13 and J usage is TRBJ2-2; D is ambiguous. There are 12 residues in the CDR3. Deletions cut 1 base from V and 6 bases from J, with 3 bases between. From germline, CDR1 is PRHDT and CDR2 FYEKMQ (reference sequence).

The J gene is TRBJ2-5, the V gene TRBV10-3, with D unclear. CDR1 and CDR2 (germline): ENHRY, SYGVKD. This CDR3 spans 13 amino acids. V was cut by 0 bases and J by 1 base, with 3 bases left in between. CDR3 bases: TGTGCCATCAGTGAGTCCAGCCAAGAGACCCAGTACTTC. This codes for CAISESSQETQYF.

The chain uses TRBV12-3 or TRBV12-4 and TRBJ1-6; D might be TRBD1 (6 bases). V lost 3 bases, J lost 5 bases, and 8 bases lay in between. The CDR3 sequence is 14 residues long. CDR3 DNA sequence: TGTGCCAGCAGTTTCCGGACAGATAATTCACCCCTCCACTTT. Amino acids: CASSFRTDNSPLHF.

The chain joins TRBV7-2 to TRBJ2-5; weak D call: TRBD2 (7 bases). V was pared by 0 bases and J by 5 bases, with 10 bases between. Germline V CDR1 and CDR2: SGHTA, FQGNSA. There are 14 residues in the CDR3. This CDR3 reads CASSLAGGLETQYF. The CDR3 nucleotides read TGTGCCAGCAGCTTAGCGGGGGGGCTTGAGACCCAGTACTTC. Full variable domain (rest looked up from reference TRBV7-2 and TRBJ2-5): GAGVSQSPSNKVTEKGKDVELRCDPISGHTALYWYRQSLGQGLEFLIYFQGNSAPDKSGLPSDRFSAERTGGSVSTLTIQRTQQEDSAVYLCASSLAGGLETQYFGPGTRLLVL.

The V call is TRBV27, the J call TRBJ2-3; TRBD2 is a possible D gene (5 bases). The germline V and J ends were trimmed by 8 bases and 7 bases, with 16 bases remaining between them. This CDR3 is 13 amino acids long. CDR1 MNHEY and CDR2 SMNVEV come from the germline V gene (reference sequence). The CDR3 nucleotides read TGTGCCAGCGTCGAGGACTTTGGACATACGCAGTATTTT. This encodes CASVEDFGHTQYF.

The chain employs TRBV5-4 and TRBJ1-2; TRBD1 agrees at 7 bases. The CDR3 contains 15 residues. After removal of 3 bases from V and 8 bases from J, the junction contained 13 bases not matched to a gene. Germline V lookup: CDR1 SGHNT, CDR2 YYREEE (reference sequence). In DNA form, the CDR3 reads TGTGCCAGCAGCTGGGTGGGAGACAGGGCAAAGGGCTACACCTTC. As protein: CASSWVGDRAKGYTF.

This clonotype came up a few times. The chain uses TRBV24-1 and TRBJ1-2; TRBD1 is a possible D gene (6 bases). Trimming cost V 3 bases and J 8 bases, with 15 bases left between them. The CDR3 totals 14 residues. Germline CDR1 and CDR2: KGHDR and SFDVKD. The CDR3 nucleotides read TGTGCCACCAGTGATAAAACCTCAGGGGAGGGCTACACCTTC. This encodes CATSDKTSGEGYTF.

This chain links TRBV6-5 with TRBJ2-1, with D unclear. This CDR3 region has 17 residues. CDR1 is MNHEY and CDR2 is SVGAGI in the germline V gene. V lost 6 bases to trimming and J lost 1 base, with 19 bases between them. The CDR3 nucleotides read TGTGCCAGCAGCACGTCGACCCCCCTGGGGTCCTACAATGAGCAGTTCTTC. It encodes CASSTSTPLGSYNEQFF.